The clone carrying this T cell receptor beta chain was counted only a few times. The data were taken from a study of blood T cell repertoires in COVID-19. Background on the study: Researchers got acute and convalescent COVID-19 samples from the United States, Italy and Spain. The cDNA or gDNA used as material had been derived from T cells, B-cell-depleted T cells, or PBMCs.

Deletions cut 1 base from V and 4 bases from J, with 13 bases between. The CDR3 sequence is 15 residues long. Germline V CDR1 and CDR2: SGHAT, FQNNGV. Only in-frame clones appear in the TCRdb table, and some are missing; sequencing was by immunoSEQ multiplex PCR. This sample yields about 100,000 clones, of which 80% are seen a single time; around 9% belongs to the top ten. Material: peripheral blood. The chain links TRBV11-2 to TRBJ1-2; no clear D. The receptor was derived from a man aged 50 to 60 who had recovered from COVID-19. DNA for the CDR3: TGTGCCAGCAGCTTAGGACCGAAAGACTTCTATGGCTACACCTTC. Translation: CASSLGPKDFYGYTF. The whole variable domain, filled in from reference TRBV11-2 and TRBJ1-2, reads EAGVAQSPRYKIIEKRQSVAFWCNPISGHATLYWYQQILGQGPKLLIQFQNNGVVDDSQLPKDRFSAERLKGVDSTLKIQPAKLEDSAVYLCASSLGPKDFYGYTFGSGTRLTVV.